This paragraph covers one TCR beta chain sequence. Repertoires were generated with immunoSEQ multiplex PCR, while TCRdb's copy carries only in-frame clones and drops some. In the table there are around 91,000 clones, around 85% of which are singletons. These data come from a study of blood T cell repertoires in COVID-19. The CDR3 is 11 residues long. Germline-derived CDR1 and CDR2 are MNHEY and SVGEGT. V was clipped by 5 bases and J by 6 bases, with 6 bases between them. The chain joins TRBV6-2 or TRBV6-3 to TRBJ2-3; perhaps TRBD2 as D (5 bases). Sequencing input: peripheral blood. The receptor's source is a human donor in a cohort sampled during active COVID-19. CDR3 loop: CASSPGDTQYF. CDR3 nucleotides: TGTGCCAGCAGTCCGGGGGATACGCAGTATTTT.